This passage covers 3 T cell receptor beta chains from one sample sequenced in a study of CD8 T cells in ankylosing spondylitis. Via MiXCR, TCRdb re-called the 5' RACE reads, giving one row per CDR3 protein. This table has under 150,000 distinct CDR3 sequences, roughly 13% appearing once. Sequencing used blood, either unsorted or a sorted T cell fraction (not recorded which). These receptors were collected from a female donor with ankylosing spondylitis or in good health (not recorded which).

This clonotype was seen ten or more times. The chain has TRBV19 and TRBJ2-7; 12 bases are shared with TRBD2. CDR3 length equals 15 residues. Losses at the gene ends were 7 bases for V and 4 bases for J; bases not matched to a gene: 8. CDR1 LNHDA and CDR2 SQIVND come from the germline V gene (reference sequence). CDR3 DNA: TGTGCCAGTACCAGGACTAGCGGGACCGCTTACGAGCAGTACTTC. Translation: CASTRTSGTAYEQYF.

This clonotype was observed at least ten times. V and J are TRBV12-3 or TRBV12-4 and TRBJ2-1; 8 nucleotides line up with TRBD2. The CDR3 totals 15 residues. Trimming took 5 bases from V and 5 from J; bases not matched to a gene: 8. The CDR3 bases are TGTGCCAGCAGTCCCCGAACTAGCGGTCACAATGAGCAGTTCTTC. Translation: CASSPRTSGHNEQFF.

This clonotype came up many times. V and J are TRBV29-1 and TRBJ1-1; 8 bases are a match to TRBD1. This CDR3 region has 13 residues. Losses at the gene ends were 2 bases for V and 5 bases for J; bases not matched to a gene: 4. The germline V gene has CDR1 SQVTM and CDR2 ANQGSEA. The CDR3 DNA reads as TGCAGCGTTGAAAGGGACAGGATAACTGAAGCTTTCTTT. Translated: CSVERDRITEAFF.